This T cell receptor (beta chain) was sequenced for a study of spatial heterogeneity in lung cancer. Study findings and constraints: Tumoral mutation counts were tracked by counts of expanded intratumoral alpha and beta TCRs. Among tumor T cells, estimated coverage was roughly 7% for alpha chains and 13% for beta chains.

This clonotype was seen repeatedly, ten times or more. Antigen: not known. This CDR3 has 17 amino acids. Germline CDR1 and CDR2: SGHAT and FQNNGV. V was clipped by 0 bases and J by 4 bases, with 15 bases between them. Time point here: sample taken at primary tumor resection. Whole RNA came from tumor, nontumor lung or frozen PBMC and was sequenced without being sorted. TCRdb re-called the 5' RACE reads through MiXCR, storing one row per CDR3 protein. This sample has thousands of distinct CDR3 sequences, with approximately 15% found just once. V gene TRBV11-2 combines with J gene TRBJ1-4; D might be TRBD1 (6 bases). This specimen was lung tumor tissue, taken at surgery. The TCR originated in a male donor with early-stage non-small cell lung cancer. Here the CDR3 DNA reads TGTGCCAGCAGCTTAGATGCAGGGGCCTTTCTTAATGAAAAACTGTTTTTT. Protein: CASSLDAGAFLNEKLFF. Full variable domain (rest looked up from reference TRBV11-2 and TRBJ1-4): EAGVAQSPRYKIIEKRQSVAFWCNPISGHATLYWYQQILGQGPKLLIQFQNNGVVDDSQLPKDRFSAERLKGVDSTLKIQPAKLEDSAVYLCASSLDAGAFLNEKLFFGSGTQLSVL.